This entry features one TCR beta chain sequence. Antigen specificity is unknown. Data came from immunoSEQ multiplex PCR; TCRdb stores just in-frame clones and leaves some out. Of about 680,000 clones listed, about 80% were seen once; the top ten hold 1.5% to 2%. The data were obtained in a study of shared clonotypes between healthy human individuals. The wider study: There were three CD4 naive, three CD4 memory, two CD8 naive and one CD8 memory plates per donor. Findings of the study overall: Generation probability values for non-shared clonotypes were lower than those for clonotypes shared by all four donors.

This CDR3 is 13 amino acids long. Germline V gene data show CDR1 as SGHDN and CDR2 as FVKESK. V lost 5 bases to trimming and J lost 3 bases, with 8 bases between them. The clonotype originates from a woman in her 30s in good health. Specimen: memory CD4+ T cells sorted from blood. Noted subset: CD45RA-negative fraction. J is TRBJ2-1 and V is TRBV14; a possible D gene is TRBD1 (5 bases). CDR3 sequence (DNA): TGTGCCAGCAGCTTCGACAGCTACAATGAGCAGTTCTTC. The encoded protein is CASSFDSYNEQFF.